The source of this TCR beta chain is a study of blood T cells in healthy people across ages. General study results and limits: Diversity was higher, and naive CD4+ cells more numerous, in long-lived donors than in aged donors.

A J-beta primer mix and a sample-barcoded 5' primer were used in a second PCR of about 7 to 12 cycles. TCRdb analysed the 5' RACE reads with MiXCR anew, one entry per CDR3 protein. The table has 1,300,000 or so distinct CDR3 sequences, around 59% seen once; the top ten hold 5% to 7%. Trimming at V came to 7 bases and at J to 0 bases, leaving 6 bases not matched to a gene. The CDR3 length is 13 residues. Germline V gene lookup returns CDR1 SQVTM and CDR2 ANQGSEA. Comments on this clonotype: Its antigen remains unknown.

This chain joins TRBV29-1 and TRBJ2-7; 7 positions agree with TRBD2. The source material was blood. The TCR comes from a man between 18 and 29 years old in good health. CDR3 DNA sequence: TGCAGCGCCGCTAGCGGAACCTCCTACGAGCAGTACTTC. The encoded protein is CSAASGTSYEQYF.